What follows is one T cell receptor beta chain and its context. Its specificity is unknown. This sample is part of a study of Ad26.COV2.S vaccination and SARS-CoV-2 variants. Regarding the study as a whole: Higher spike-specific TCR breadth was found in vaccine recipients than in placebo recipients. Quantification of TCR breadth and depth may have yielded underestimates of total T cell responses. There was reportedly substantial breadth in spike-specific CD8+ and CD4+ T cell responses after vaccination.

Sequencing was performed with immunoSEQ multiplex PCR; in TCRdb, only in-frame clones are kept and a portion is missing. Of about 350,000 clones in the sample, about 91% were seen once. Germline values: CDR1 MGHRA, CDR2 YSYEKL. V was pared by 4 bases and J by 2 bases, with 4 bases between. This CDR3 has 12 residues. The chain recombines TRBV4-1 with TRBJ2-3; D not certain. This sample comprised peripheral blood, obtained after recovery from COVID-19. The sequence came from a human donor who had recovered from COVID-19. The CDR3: CASSLATDTQYF. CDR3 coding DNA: TGCGCCAGCAGCCTCGCCACAGATACGCAGTATTTT.